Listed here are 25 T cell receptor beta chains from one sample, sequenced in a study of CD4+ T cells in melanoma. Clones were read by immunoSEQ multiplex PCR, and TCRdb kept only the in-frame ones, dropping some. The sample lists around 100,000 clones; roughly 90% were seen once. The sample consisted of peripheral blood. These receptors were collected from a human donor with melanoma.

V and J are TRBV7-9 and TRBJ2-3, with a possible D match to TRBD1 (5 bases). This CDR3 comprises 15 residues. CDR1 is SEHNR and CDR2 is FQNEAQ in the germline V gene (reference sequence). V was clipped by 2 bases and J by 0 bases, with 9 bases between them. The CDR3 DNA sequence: TGTGCCAGCAGCTTAACCAGGGCTAGCACAGATACGCAGTATTTT. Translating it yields CASSLTRASTDTQYF.

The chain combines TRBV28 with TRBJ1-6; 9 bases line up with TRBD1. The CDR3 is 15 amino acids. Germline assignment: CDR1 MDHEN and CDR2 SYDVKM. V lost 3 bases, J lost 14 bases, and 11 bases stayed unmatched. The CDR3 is CASSFYGTGRLSLHF. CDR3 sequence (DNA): TGTGCCAGCAGTTTTTACGGGACAGGGCGTCTTTCCCTCCACTTT.

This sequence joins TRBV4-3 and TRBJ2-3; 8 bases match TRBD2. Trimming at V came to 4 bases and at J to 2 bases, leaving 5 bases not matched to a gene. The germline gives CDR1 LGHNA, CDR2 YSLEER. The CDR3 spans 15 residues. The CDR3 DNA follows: TGCGCCAGCAGCCGTAGCGGGGTGAACACAGATACGCAGTATTTT. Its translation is CASSRSGVNTDTQYF.

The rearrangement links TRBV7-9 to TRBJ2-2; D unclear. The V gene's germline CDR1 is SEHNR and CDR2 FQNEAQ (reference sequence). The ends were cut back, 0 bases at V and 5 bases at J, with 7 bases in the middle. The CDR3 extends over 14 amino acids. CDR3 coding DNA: TGTGCCAGCAGCTTAGCATCTAGAACCGGGGAGCTGTTTTTT. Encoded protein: CASSLASRTGELFF.

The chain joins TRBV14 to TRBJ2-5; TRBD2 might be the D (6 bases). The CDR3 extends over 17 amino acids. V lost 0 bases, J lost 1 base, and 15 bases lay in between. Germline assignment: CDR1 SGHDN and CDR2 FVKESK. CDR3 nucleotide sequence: TGTGCCAGCAGCCAAGATAGGGAGGCAAGGCGCCAAGAGACCCAGTACTTC. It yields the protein CASSQDREARRQETQYF.

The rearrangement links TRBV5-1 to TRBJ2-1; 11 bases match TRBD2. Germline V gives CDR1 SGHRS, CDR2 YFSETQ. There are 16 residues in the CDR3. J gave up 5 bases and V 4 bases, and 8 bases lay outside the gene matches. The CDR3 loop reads CASSPLAGVENNEQFF. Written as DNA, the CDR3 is TGCGCCAGCAGCCCACTAGCGGGAGTAGAAAACAATGAGCAGTTCTTC.

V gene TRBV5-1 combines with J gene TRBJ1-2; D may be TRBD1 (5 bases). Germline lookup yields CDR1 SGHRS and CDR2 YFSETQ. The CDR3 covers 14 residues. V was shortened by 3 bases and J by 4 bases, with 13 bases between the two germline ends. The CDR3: CASSSSGTVYGYTF. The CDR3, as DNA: TGCGCCAGCAGCTCGTCCGGGACGGTCTATGGCTACACCTTC. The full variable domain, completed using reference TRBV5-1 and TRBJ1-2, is KAGVTQTPRYLIKTRGQQVTLSCSPISGHRSVSWYQQTPGQGLQFLFEYFSETQRNKGNFPGRFSGRQFSNSRSEMNVSTLELGDSALYLCASSSSGTVYGYTFGSGTRLTVV.

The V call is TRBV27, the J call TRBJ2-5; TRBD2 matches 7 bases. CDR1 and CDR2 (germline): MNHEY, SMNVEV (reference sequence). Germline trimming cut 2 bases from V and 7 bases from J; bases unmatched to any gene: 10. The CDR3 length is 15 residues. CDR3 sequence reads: CASSLKGRALGTQYF. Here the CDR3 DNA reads TGTGCCAGCAGTTTAAAGGGGAGGGCCCTCGGGACCCAGTACTTC.

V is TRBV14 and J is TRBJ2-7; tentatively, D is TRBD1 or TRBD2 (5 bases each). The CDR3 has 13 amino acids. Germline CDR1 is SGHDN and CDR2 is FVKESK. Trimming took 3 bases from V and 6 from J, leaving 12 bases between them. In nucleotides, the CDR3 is TGTGCCAGCAGCCAGGGTGGGGGTCCCGAGCAGTACTTC. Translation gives CASSQGGGPEQYF.

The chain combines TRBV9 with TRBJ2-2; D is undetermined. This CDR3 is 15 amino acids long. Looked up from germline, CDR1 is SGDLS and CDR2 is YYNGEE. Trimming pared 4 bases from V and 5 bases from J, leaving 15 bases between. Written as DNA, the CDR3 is TGTGCCAGCAGCCCCCGTATAGGGTCTACCGGGGAGCTGTTTTTT. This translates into CASSPRIGSTGELFF. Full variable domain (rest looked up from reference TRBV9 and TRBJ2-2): DSGVTQTPKHLITATGQRVTLRCSPRSGDLSVYWYQQSLDQGLQFLIQYYNGEERAKGNILERFSAQQFPDLHSELNLSSLELGDSALYFCASSPRIGSTGELFFGEGSRLTVL.

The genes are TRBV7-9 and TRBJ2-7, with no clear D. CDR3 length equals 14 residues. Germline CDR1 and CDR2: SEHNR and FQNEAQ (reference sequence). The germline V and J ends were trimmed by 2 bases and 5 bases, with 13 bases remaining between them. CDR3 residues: CASSLTLGKDEQYF. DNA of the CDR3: TGTGCCAGCAGCTTAACGTTGGGTAAGGACGAGCAGTACTTC.

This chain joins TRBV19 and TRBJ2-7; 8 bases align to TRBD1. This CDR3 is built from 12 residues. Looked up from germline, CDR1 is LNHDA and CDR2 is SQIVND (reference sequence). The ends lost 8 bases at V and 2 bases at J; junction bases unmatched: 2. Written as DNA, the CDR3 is TGTGCCAGTGGACAGGGACCCTACGAGCAGTACTTC. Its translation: CASGQGPYEQYF.

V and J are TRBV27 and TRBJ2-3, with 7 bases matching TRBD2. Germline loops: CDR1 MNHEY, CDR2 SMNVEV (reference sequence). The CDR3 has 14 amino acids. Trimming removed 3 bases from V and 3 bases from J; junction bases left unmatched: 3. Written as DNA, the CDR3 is TGTGCCAGCAGTTTCTGGGGGGGGACAGATACGCAGTATTTT. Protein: CASSFWGGTDTQYF.

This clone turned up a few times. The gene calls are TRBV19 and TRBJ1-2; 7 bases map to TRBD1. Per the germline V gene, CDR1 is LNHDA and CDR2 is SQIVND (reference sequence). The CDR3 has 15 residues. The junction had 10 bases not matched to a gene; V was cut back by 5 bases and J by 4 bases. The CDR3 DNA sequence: TGTGCCAGTAGTCCCCAGGGGGGCAGAAGCTATGGCTACACCTTC. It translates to CASSPQGGRSYGYTF.

The CDR3 sequence is CASSIGRGFEQYF. DNA of the CDR3: TGTGCCAGTAGTATTGGGAGAGGGTTCGAGCAGTACTTC. The chain uses TRBV19 and TRBJ2-7, with D tentatively TRBD2 (5 bases). Trimming removed 3 bases from V and 6 bases from J, with 12 bases in between. This CDR3 spans 13 amino acids. In germline, CDR1 is LNHDA, CDR2 SQIVND (reference sequence).

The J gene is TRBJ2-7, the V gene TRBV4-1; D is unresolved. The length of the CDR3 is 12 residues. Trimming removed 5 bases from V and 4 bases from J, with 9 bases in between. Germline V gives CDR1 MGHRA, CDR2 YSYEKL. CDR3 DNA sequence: TGCGCCAGCAGCTCCAAGAAGTACGAGCAGTACTTC. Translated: CASSSKKYEQYF.

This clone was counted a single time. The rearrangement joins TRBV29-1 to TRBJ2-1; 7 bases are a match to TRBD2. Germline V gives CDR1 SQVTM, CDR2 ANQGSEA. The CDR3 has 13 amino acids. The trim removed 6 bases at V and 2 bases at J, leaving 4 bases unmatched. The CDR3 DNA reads TGCAGCGTCGGACTAGTGACCTACAATGAGCAGTTCTTC. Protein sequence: CSVGLVTYNEQFF.

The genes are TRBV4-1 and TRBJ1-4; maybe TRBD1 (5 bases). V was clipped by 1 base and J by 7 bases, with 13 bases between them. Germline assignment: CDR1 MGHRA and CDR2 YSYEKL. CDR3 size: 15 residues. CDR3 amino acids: CASSQVRGRTEKLFF. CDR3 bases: TGCGCCAGCAGCCAAGTGAGGGGAAGGACTGAAAAACTGTTTTTT.

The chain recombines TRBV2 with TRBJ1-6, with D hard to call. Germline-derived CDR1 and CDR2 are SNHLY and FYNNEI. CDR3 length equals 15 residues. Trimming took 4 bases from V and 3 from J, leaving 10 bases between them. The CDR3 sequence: CASSGGRVYNSPLHF. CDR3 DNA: TGTGCCAGCAGTGGAGGTAGGGTCTATAATTCACCCCTCCACTTT.

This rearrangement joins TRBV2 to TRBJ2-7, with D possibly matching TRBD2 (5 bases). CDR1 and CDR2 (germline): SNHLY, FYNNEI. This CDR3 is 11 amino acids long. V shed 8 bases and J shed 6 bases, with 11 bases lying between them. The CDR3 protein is CASGRDGEQYF. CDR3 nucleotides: TGTGCCAGCGGGAGAGACGGCGAGCAGTACTTC.

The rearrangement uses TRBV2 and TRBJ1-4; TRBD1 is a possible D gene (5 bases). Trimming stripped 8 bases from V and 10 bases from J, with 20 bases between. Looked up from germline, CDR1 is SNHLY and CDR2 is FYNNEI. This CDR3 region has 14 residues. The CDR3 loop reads CASDPGRGLGKLFF. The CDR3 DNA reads TGTGCCAGCGACCCCGGGCGGGGCTTAGGAAAACTGTTTTTT. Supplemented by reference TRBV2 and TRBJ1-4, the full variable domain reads EPEVTQTPSHQVTQMGQEVILRCVPISNHLYFYWYRQILGQKVEFLVSFYNNEISEKSEIFDDQFSVERPDGSNFTLKIRSTKLEDSAMYFCASDPGRGLGKLFFGSGTQLSVL.

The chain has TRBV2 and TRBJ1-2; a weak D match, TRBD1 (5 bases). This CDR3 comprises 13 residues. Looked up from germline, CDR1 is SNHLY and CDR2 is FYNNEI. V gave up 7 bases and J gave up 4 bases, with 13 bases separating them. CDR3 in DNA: TGTGCCAGCAACGTTAGGGGAATCTATGGCTACACCTTC. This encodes CASNVRGIYGYTF.

CDR3 bases: TGTGCCAGCAGCTTACAGGGGGCCTACGAGCAGTACTTC. This encodes CASSLQGAYEQYF. V and J are TRBV5-6 and TRBJ2-7; 8 bases are a match to TRBD1. This CDR3 contains 13 residues. Germline V gene sequence: CDR1 SGHDT, CDR2 YYEEEE. V dropped 2 bases and J dropped 2; count of bases not matched to a gene: 0.

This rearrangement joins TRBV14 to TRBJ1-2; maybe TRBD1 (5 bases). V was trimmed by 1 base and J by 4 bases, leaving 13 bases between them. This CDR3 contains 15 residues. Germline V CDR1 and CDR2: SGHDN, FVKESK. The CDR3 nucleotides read TGTGCCAGCAGCCAAGGACCCGTTGACAGCTATGGCTACACCTTC. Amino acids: CASSQGPVDSYGYTF.

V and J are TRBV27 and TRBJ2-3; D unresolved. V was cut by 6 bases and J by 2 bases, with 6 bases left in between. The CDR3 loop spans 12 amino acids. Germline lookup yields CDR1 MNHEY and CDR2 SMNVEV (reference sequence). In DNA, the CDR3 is TGTGCCAGCAGCCGTTACACAGATACGCAGTATTTT. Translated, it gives CASSRYTDTQYF.